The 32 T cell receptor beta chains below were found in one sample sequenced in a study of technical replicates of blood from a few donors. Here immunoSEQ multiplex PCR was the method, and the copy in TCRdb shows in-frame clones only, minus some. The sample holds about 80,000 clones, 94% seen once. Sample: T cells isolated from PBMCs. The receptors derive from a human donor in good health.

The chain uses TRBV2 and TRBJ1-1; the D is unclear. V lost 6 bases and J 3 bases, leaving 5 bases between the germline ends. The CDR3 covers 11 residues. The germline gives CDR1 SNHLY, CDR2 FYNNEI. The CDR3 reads CASRRDTEAFF. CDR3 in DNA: TGTGCCAGCAGGCGGGACACTGAAGCTTTCTTT.

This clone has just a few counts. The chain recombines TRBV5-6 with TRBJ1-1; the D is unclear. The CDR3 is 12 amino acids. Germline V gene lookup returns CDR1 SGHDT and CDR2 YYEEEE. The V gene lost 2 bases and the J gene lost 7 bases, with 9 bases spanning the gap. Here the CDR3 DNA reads TGTGCCAGCAGCTTAGGAGGGTATGAAGCTTTCTTT. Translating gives CASSLGGYEAFF.

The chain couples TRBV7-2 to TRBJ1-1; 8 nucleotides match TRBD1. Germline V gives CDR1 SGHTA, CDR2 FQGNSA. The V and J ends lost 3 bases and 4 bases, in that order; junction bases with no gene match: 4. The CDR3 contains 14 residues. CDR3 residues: CASSFNTGGTEAFF. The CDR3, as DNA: TGTGCCAGCAGCTTTAATACAGGGGGCACTGAAGCTTTCTTT.

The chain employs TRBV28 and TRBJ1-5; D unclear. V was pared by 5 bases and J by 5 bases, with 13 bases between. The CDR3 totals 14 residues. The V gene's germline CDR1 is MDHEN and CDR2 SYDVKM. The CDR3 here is CASSLTLSYQPQHF. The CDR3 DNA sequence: TGTGCCAGCAGTCTGACATTATCCTATCAGCCCCAGCATTTT.

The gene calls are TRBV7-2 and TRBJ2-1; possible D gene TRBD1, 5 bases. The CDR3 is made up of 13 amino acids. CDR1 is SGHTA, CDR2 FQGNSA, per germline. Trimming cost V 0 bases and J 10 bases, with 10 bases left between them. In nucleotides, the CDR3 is TGTGCCAGCAGCTTAGCGACAGCGTCCGAGCAGTTCTTC. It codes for CASSLATASEQFF. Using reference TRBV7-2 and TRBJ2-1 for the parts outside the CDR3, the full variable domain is GAGVSQSPSNKVTEKGKDVELRCDPISGHTALYWYRQSLGQGLEFLIYFQGNSAPDKSGLPSDRFSAERTGGSVSTLTIQRTQQEDSAVYLCASSLATASEQFFGPGTRLTVL.

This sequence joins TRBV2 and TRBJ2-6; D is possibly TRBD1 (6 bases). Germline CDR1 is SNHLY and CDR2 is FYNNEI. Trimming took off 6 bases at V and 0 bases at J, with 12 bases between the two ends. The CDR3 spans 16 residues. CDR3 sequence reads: CASSLMTGSGANVLTF. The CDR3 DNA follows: TGTGCCAGCAGCCTAATGACAGGCTCTGGGGCCAACGTCCTGACTTTC.

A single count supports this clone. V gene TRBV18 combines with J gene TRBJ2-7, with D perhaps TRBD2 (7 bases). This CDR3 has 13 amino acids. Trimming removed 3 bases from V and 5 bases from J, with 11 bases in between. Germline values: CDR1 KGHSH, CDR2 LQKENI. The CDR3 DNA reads TGTGCCAGCTCACCTGGGGGGGACAACGAGCAGTACTTC. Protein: CASSPGGDNEQYF. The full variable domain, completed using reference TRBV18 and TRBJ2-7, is NAGVMQNPRHLVRRRGQEARLRCSPMKGHSHVYWYRQLPEEGLKFMVYLQKENIIDESGMPKERFSAEFPKEGPSILRIQQVVRGDSAAYFCASSPGGDNEQYFGPGTRLTVT.

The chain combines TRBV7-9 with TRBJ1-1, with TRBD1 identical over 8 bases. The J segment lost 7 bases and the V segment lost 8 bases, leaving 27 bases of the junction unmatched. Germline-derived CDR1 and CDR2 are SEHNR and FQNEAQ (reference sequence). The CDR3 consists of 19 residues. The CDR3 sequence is CASRGQGAIGRYGRSEAFF. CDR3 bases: TGTGCCAGCCGGGGGCAGGGGGCCATCGGGAGATATGGACGGAGTGAAGCTTTCTTT. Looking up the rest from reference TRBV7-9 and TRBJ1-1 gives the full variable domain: DTGVSQNPRHKITKRGQNVTFRCDPISEHNRLYWYRQTLGQGPEFLTYFQNEAQLEKSRLLSDRFSAERPKGSFSTLEIQRTEQGDSAMYLCASRGQGAIGRYGRSEAFFGQGTRLTVV.

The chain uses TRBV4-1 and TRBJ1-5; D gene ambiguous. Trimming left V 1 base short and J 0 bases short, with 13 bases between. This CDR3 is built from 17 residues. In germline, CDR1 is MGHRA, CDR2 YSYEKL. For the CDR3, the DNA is TGCGCCAGCAGCCAAGGGTTTATGCACGGTAGCAATCAGCCCCAGCATTTT. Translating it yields CASSQGFMHGSNQPQHF.

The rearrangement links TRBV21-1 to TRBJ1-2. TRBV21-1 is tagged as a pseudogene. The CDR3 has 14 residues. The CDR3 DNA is TGTGCCAGCAGCAAAGTTGAGGGAGAGGATGGCTACACCTTC. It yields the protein CASSKVEGEDGYTF.

CDR3: CASSFQGFEQYF. The DNA of the CDR3 is TGTGCCAGCAGCTTTCAGGGCTTCGAGCAGTACTTC. The chain joins TRBV7-2 to TRBJ2-7; D perhaps matches TRBD1 (5 bases). From germline, CDR1 is SGHTA and CDR2 FQGNSA. The V end was cut by 3 bases, the J end by 6 bases, with 9 bases between. The CDR3 loop spans 12 amino acids.

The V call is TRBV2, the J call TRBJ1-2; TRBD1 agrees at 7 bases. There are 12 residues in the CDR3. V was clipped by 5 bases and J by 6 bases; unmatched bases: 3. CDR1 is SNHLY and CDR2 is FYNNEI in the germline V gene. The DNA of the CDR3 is TGTGCCAGCAGTTACAGGGGAAATGGCTACACCTTC. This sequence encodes CASSYRGNGYTF. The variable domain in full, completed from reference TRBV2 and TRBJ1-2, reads EPEVTQTPSHQVTQMGQEVILRCVPISNHLYFYWYRQILGQKVEFLVSFYNNEISEKSEIFDDQFSVERPDGSNFTLKIRSTKLEDSAMYFCASSYRGNGYTFGSGTRLTVV.

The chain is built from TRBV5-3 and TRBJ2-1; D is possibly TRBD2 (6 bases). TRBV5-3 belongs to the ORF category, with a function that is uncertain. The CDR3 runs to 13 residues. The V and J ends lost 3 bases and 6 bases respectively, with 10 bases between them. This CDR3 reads CARSSGTFNEQFF. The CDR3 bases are TGTGCCAGAAGCTCCGGGACTTTCAATGAGCAGTTCTTC.

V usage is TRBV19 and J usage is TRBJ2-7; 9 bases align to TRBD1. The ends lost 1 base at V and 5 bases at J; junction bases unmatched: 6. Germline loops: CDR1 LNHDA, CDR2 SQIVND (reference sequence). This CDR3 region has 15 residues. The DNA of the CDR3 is TGTGCCAGTAGTATAGGGGGAACAGGGGGCGACGAGCAGTACTTC. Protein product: CASSIGGTGGDEQYF.

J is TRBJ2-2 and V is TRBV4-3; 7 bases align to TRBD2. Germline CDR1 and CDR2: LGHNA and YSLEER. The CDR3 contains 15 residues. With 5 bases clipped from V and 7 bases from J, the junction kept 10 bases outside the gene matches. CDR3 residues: CASSSRPGGGGELFF. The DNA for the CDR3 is TGCGCCAGCAGCTCGAGGCCGGGGGGAGGCGGGGAGCTGTTTTTT.

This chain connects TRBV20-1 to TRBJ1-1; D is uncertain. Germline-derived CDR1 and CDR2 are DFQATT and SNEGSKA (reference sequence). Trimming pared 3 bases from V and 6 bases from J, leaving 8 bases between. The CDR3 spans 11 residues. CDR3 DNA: TGCAGTGCTAGTAAGACTGCTGAAGCTTTCTTT. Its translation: CSASKTAEAFF.

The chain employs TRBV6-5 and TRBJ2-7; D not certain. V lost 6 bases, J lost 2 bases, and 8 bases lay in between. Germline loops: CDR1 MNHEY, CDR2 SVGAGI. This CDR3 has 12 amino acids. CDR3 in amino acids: CASSQRPYEQYF. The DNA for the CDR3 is TGTGCCAGCAGCCAGAGGCCCTACGAGCAGTACTTC.

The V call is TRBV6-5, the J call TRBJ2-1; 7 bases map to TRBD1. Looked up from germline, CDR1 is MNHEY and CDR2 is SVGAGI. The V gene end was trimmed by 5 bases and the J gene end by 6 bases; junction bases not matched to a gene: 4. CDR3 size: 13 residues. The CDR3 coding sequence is TGTGCCAGCAGTGAACAGGGGTTCAATGAGCAGTTCTTC. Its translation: CASSEQGFNEQFF.

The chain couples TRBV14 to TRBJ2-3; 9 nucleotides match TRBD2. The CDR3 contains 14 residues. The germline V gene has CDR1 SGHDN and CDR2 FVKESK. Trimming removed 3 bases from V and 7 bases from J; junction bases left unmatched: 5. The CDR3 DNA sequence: TGTGCCAGCAGCCAGCTAGCGGGATGGAATACGCAGTATTTT. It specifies CASSQLAGWNTQYF.

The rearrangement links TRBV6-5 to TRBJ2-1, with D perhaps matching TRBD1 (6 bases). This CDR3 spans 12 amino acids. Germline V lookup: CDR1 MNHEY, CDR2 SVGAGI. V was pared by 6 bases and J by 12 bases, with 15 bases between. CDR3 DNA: TGTGCCAGCAGGAGCACAGGGATTGTGCAGTTCTTC. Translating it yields CASRSTGIVQFF.

The CDR3 DNA follows: TGCGCCAGCAGCTTGAGAGGGGGACGGTACGAGCAGTACTTC. Translated: CASSLRGGRYEQYF. The J gene is TRBJ2-7, the V gene TRBV5-1; D might be TRBD1 (6 bases). Germline V gene sequence: CDR1 SGHRS, CDR2 YFSETQ. The CDR3 is 14 amino acids. The V end lost 1 base, the J end lost 4 bases, and 12 bases lay between the germline ends.

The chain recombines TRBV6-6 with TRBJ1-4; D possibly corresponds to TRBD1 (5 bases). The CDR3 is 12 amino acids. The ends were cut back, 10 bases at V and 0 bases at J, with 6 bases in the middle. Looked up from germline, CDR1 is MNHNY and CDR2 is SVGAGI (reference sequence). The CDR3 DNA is TGTGCCATACAGGCAACTAATGAAAAACTGTTTTTT. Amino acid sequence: CAIQATNEKLFF.

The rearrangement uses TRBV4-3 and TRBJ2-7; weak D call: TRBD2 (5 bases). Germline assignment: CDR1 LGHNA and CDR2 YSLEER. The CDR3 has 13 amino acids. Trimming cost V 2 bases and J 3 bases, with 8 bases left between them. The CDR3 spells CASSQTRDYEQYF. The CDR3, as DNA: TGCGCCAGCAGCCAAACCCGGGACTACGAGCAGTACTTC.

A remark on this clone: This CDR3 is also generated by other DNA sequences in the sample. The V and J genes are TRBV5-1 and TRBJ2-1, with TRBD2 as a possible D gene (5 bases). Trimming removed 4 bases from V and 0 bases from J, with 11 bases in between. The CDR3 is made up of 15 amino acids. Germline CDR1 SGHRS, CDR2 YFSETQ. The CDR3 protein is CASSPSGSSYNEQFF. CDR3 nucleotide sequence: TGCGCCAGCAGCCCCTCGGGGAGCTCCTACAATGAGCAGTTCTTC. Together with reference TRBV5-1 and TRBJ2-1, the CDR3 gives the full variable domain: KAGVTQTPRYLIKTRGQQVTLSCSPISGHRSVSWYQQTPGQGLQFLFEYFSETQRNKGNFPGRFSGRQFSNSRSEMNVSTLELGDSALYLCASSPSGSSYNEQFFGPGTRLTVL.

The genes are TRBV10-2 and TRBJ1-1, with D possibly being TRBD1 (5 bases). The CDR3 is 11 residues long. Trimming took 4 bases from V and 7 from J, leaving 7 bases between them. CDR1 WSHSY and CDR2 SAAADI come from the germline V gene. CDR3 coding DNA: TGCGCCAGCAGTGGGGGGGGTGAAGCTTTCTTT. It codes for CASSGGGEAFF.

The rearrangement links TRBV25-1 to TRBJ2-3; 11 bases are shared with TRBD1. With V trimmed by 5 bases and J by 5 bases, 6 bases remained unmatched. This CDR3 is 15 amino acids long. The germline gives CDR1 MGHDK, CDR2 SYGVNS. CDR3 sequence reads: CASSQDRGLRDTQYF. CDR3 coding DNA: TGTGCCAGCAGTCAGGACAGGGGGCTTAGAGATACGCAGTATTTT.

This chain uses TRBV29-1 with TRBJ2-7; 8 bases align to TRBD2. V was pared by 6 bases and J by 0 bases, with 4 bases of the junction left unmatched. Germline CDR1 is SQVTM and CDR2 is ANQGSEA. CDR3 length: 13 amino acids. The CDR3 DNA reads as TGCAGCGTCCTACGGGAGGGCTCCTACGAGCAGTACTTC. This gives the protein CSVLREGSYEQYF.

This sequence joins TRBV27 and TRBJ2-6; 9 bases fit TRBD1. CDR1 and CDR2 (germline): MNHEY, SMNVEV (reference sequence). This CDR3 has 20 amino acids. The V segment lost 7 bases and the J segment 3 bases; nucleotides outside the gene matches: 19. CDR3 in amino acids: CASTITTGTGKFSGANVLTF. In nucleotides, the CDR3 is TGTGCCAGCACTATCACCACCGGGACAGGGAAATTTAGTGGGGCCAACGTCCTGACTTTC.

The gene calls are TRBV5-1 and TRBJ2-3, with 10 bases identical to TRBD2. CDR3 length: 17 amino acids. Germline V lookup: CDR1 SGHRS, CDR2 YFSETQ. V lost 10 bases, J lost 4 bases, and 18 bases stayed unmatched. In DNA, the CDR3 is TGCGCCGTTATGGGGGCTAGCGGGAGTCAGTGGCCAGATACGCAGTATTTT. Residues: CAVMGASGSQWPDTQYF.

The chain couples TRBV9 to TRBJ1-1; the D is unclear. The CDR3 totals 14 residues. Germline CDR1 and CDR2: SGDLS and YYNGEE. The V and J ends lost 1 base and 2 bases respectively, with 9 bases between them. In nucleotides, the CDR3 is TGTGCCAGCAGCGTATTAGATTTTAACACTGAAGCTTTCTTT. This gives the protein CASSVLDFNTEAFF.

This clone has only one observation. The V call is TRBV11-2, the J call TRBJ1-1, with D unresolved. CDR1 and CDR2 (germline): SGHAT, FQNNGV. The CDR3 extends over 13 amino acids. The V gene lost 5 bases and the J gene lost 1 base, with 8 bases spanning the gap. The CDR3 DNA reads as TGTGCCAGCAGCCCTACAGCGAACACTGAAGCTTTCTTT. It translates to CASSPTANTEAFF.

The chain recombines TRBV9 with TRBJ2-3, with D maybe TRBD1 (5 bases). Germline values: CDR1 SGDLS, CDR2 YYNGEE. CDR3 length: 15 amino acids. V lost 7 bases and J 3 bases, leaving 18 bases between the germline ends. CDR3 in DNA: TGTGCCAGCGACAGCTCCCATGGGATGACAGATACGCAGTATTTT. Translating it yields CASDSSHGMTDTQYF.